This is a list of T cell receptor beta chains from one sample in a study of T cells in localized non-small cell lung cancer. Assay used: immunoSEQ multiplex PCR; TCRdb lists only in-frame clones, some missing. The repertoire includes about 61,000 clones, 70% to 90% of them detected once, and 22% sits in the top ten. Source: peripheral blood, taken before any cancer treatment. The receptors come from a man aged 35 to 69 with stage I squamous cell lung carcinoma. Each CDR3 is given with its conserved first and last residue. A D gene is named only where the DNA matches it firmly. Size is stated for part of the rows, as once, few or many counts, or as a class when the clone is expanded.

>-|TRBJ1-4|TRBV6-5|once
CASNSRGRTNEKLFF
TGTGCCAGCAATTCCAGGGGTAGGACTAATGAAAAACTGTTTTTT
>-|TRBJ1-1|TRBV6-5|-
CASSSLLGNTEAFF
TGTGCCAGCAGTTCCCTCCTTGGGAACACTGAAGCTTTCTTT
>-|TRBJ2-5|TRBV19|-
CASRPAAGAPPQYF
TGTGCCAGCAGACCCGCTGCGGGGGCCCCCCCCCAGTACTTC
>TRBD1|TRBJ1-2|TRBV7-9|-
CASSLVTGFDNGYTF
TGTGCCAGCAGCTTAGTGACAGGGTTTGATAATGGCTACACCTTC
>-|TRBJ1-2|TRBV9|-
CASSVPSDGYTF
TGTGCCAGCAGCGTCCCCTCGGATGGCTACACCTTC
>-|TRBJ1-2|TRBV7-8|once
CASSLGASGLSYGYTF
TGTGCCAGCAGCTTAGGGGCGTCAGGCCTTAGCTATGGCTACACCTTC
>TRBD2|TRBJ2-1|TRBV14|-
CASSHSTGTSGYNEQFF
TGTGCCAGCAGCCACTCAACCGGGACTAGCGGCTACAATGAGCAGTTCTTC
>TRBD2|TRBJ2-1|TRBV29-1|few
CSVRTSGWDEQFF
TGCAGCGTTCGGACTAGCGGGTGGGATGAGCAGTTCTTC
>TRBD2|TRBJ2-1|TRBV18|-
CASSPPGSGSNEQFF
TGTGCCAGCTCACCTCCGGGTAGCGGGAGCAATGAGCAGTTCTTC
>TRBD2|TRBJ2-5|TRBV7-2|-
CASSGRAGEETQYF
TGTGCCAGCAGCGGCCGGGCGGGGGAAGAGACCCAGTACTTC
>-|TRBJ2-1|TRBV7-2|-
CASSQGGSYNEQFF
TGTGCCAGCAGCCAGGGGGGCTCCTACAATGAGCAGTTCTTC
>-|TRBJ2-7|TRBV6-6|-
CASSYSMGLLYEQYF
TGTGCCAGCAGTTACTCGATGGGCCTACTCTACGAGCAGTACTTC
>-|TRBJ1-1|TRBV10-1|-
CASTYAGSEAFF
TGCGCCAGCACTTATGCGGGGTCTGAAGCTTTCTTT
>-|TRBJ1-2|TRBV21-1|-
CASSKGRPQGYTF
TGTGCCAGCAGCAAAGGGCGGCCCCAGGGCTACACCTTC
>-|TRBJ2-6|TRBV5-6|-
CASSLSSFSGANVLTF
TGTGCCAGCAGCTTATCCTCTTTTTCTGGGGCCAACGTCCTGACTTTC
>TRBD2|TRBJ2-7|TRBV4-3|-
CASSQVGGSYEQYF
TGCGCCAGCAGCCAAGTCGGCGGGAGCTACGAGCAGTACTTC
>TRBD1|TRBJ2-1|TRBV10-1|-
CASSEYRGHPNEQFF
TGCGCCAGCAGTGAGTACAGGGGGCATCCGAATGAGCAGTTCTTC
>TRBD2|TRBJ2-5|TRBV7-2|once
CASSLAGGETQYF
TGTGCCAGCAGCCTCGCGGGAGGGGAGACCCAGTACTTC
>-|TRBJ1-5|TRBV28|-
CASGGDFSNQPQHF
TGTGCCAGTGGCGGGGACTTTAGCAATCAGCCCCAGCATTTT
>TRBD2|TRBJ2-1|TRBV7-3|once
CASSLMPASGNEQFF
TGTGCCAGCAGCTTAATGCCAGCTAGCGGCAATGAGCAGTTCTTC
>-|TRBJ1-1|TRBV28|-
CASSLHHTPEAFF
TGTGCCAGCAGTTTACACCATACCCCTGAAGCTTTCTTT
>TRBD1|TRBJ1-2|TRBV11-2|-
CASRRTGRGYTF
TGTGCCAGCAGACGGACAGGCCGTGGCTACACCTTC
>-|TRBJ1-4|TRBV28|-
CASSFRGRLFF
TGTGCCAGCAGTTTTCGCGGGAGGCTGTTTTTT
>TRBD1|TRBJ2-1|TRBV12-5|-
CASGLDRGQGYNEQFF
TGTGCTAGTGGTTTGGACAGGGGACAGGGGTACAATGAGCAGTTCTTC
>-|TRBJ1-1|TRBV7-3|once
CASSAQLNTEAFF
TGTGCCAGCAGCGCCCAGTTGAACACTGAAGCTTTCTTT
>TRBD1|TRBJ1-5|TRBV7-2|-
CASSKRGTGDSSQPQHF
TGTGCCAGCAGTAAACGCGGGACAGGGGATTCGAGTCAGCCCCAGCATTTT
>-|TRBJ2-5|TRBV7-9|-
CASSPTVPPETQYF
TGTGCCAGCAGCCCGACAGTACCCCCAGAGACCCAGTACTTC
>TRBD1|TRBJ1-1|TRBV20-1|-
CSARTGAEAFF
TGCAGTGCTCGGACAGGAGCTGAAGCTTTCTTT
>-|TRBJ2-7|TRBV28|-
CASRGAGADYEQYF
TGTGCCAGCAGGGGGGCAGGGGCCGACTACGAGCAGTACTTC
>-|TRBJ2-5|TRBV10-3|once
CAIRNEVGETQYF
TGTGCCATCAGGAATGAGGTAGGAGAGACCCAGTACTTC
>-|TRBJ2-1|TRBV7-2|-
CASSPYGGEQFF
TGTGCCAGCAGCCCTTACGGTGGTGAGCAGTTCTTC
>-|TRBJ2-7|TRBV7-2|-
CASSLMWEAYEQYF
TGTGCCAGCAGCTTAATGTGGGAGGCCTACGAGCAGTACTTC
>-|TRBJ2-7|TRBV29-1|once
CSVVPESGSSYEQYF
TGCAGCGTTGTACCCGAGTCAGGGAGCTCCTACGAGCAGTACTTC
>-|TRBJ1-4|TRBV2|-
CASSAGHEKLFF
TGTGCCAGCAGTGCAGGTCATGAAAAACTGTTTTTT
>-|TRBJ1-5|TRBV7-2|-
CAIARGDNQPQHF
TGTGCCATCGCGAGGGGCGACAATCAGCCCCAGCATTTT
>TRBD1|TRBJ2-7|TRBV6-6|-
CASSKTGDPYF
TGTGCCAGCAGTAAGACAGGGGACCCATACTTC
>-|TRBJ2-7|TRBV13|-
CASSPYLSYEQYF
TGTGCCAGCAGCCCATATCTCTCCTACGAGCAGTACTTC
>-|TRBJ1-5|TRBV4-1|-
CASSQGTPGNQPQHF
TGCGCCAGCAGCCAAGGGACCCCAGGCAATCAGCCCCAGCATTTT
>-|TRBJ2-1|TRBV21-1|-
CASSAVPGLAGGCYNEQFF
TGTGCCAGCAGCGCCGTCCCGGGACTAGCGGGAGGGTGCTACAATGAGCAGTTCTTC
>TRBD1|TRBJ2-7|TRBV28|-
CASIFGTGVYEQYF
TGTGCCAGCATCTTCGGGACAGGGGTTTACGAGCAGTACTTC
>TRBD1|TRBJ1-3|TRBV25-1|-
CASQDRVGGNTIYF
TGTGCCAGCCAGGACAGGGTAGGAGGAAACACCATATATTTT
>-|TRBJ1-1|TRBV5-6|-
CASSLVGRNTEAFF
TGTGCCAGCAGCTTGGTCGGCAGAAACACTGAAGCTTTCTTT
>-|TRBJ1-2|TRBV29-1|-
CSVEHHRENHYGYTF
TGCAGCGTGGAACATCACCGGGAGAACCACTATGGCTACACCTTC
>-|TRBJ2-2|TRBV18|-
CASTPQGGVHTGELFF
TGTGCCAGCACCCCACAAGGGGGGGTACACACCGGGGAGCTGTTTTTT
>-|TRBJ1-1|TRBV11-1|-
CASSMRDGQLMNTEAFF
TGTGCCAGCAGCATGCGGGACGGTCAATTAATGAACACTGAAGCTTTCTTT
>TRBD1|TRBJ2-7|TRBV6-6|medium-sized
CASSYSIPNRGYEQYF
TGTGCCAGCAGTTACTCGATTCCGAACAGGGGCTACGAGCAGTACTTC
>TRBD2|TRBJ2-1|TRBV28|-
CASSGRTSGNYNEQFF
TGTGCCAGCAGTGGGCGGACTAGCGGGAACTACAATGAGCAGTTCTTC
>-|TRBJ1-4|TRBV9|-
CASSVVPSTNEKLFF
TGTGCCAGCAGCGTAGTCCCCTCAACTAATGAAAAACTGTTTTTT
>-|TRBJ2-1|TRBV28|once
CASSFGGSSYNEQFF
TGTGCCAGCAGTTTTGGCGGCAGTAGTTACAATGAGCAGTTCTTC
>-|TRBJ2-7|TRBV19|once
CASSRELTSYEQYF
TGTGCCAGTTCCCGGGAACTCACATCCTACGAGCAGTACTTC
>-|TRBJ1-4|TRBV5-6|-
CASRPTGSTNEKLFF
TGTGCCAGCAGACCTACAGGGTCAACTAATGAAAAACTGTTTTTT
>TRBD2|TRBJ2-3|TRBV5-6|few
CASSLAFSGGSTDTQYF
TGTGCCAGCAGCTTGGCCTTTAGCGGGGGGAGCACAGATACGCAGTATTTT
>-|TRBJ2-1|TRBV27|once
CASSLGSPDSYNEQFF
TGTGCCAGCAGTTTAGGGTCACCAGACTCTTACAATGAGCAGTTCTTC
>-|TRBJ1-1|TRBV5-1|-
CASSGRGPGTEAFF
TGCGCCAGCAGCGGTCGGGGACCAGGGACTGAAGCTTTCTTT
>-|TRBJ2-7|TRBV27|-
CASRQGSSYEQYF
TGTGCCAGCAGGCAGGGAAGCTCCTACGAGCAGTACTTC
>-|TRBJ1-1|TRBV5-1|-
CASSLSGANTEAFF
TGCGCCAGCAGCTTGAGTGGGGCCAACACTGAAGCTTTCTTT
>TRBD1|TRBJ1-5|TRBV7-2|-
CASSPRQGWNQPQHF
TGTGCCAGCAGCCCCCGACAGGGGTGGAATCAGCCCCAGCATTTT